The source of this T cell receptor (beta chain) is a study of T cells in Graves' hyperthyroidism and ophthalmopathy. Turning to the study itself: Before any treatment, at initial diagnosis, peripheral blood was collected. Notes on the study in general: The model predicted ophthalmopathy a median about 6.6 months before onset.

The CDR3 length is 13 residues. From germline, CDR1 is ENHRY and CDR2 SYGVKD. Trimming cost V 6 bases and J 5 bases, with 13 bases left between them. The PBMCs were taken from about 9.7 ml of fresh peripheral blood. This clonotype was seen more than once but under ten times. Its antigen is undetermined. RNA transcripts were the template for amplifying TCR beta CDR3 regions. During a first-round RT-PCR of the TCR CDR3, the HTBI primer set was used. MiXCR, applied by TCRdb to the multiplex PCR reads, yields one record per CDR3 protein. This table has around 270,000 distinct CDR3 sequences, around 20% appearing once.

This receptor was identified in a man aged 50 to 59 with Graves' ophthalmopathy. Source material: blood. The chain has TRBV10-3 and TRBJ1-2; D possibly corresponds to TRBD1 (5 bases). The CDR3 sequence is CAISGTGLYGYTF. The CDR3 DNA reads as TGTGCCATCAGCGGGACGGGGCTTTATGGCTACACCTTC.